This record covers a single TCR beta chain. Its matching antigen is unknown. The sample belongs to a study of OX40 agonist ivuxolimab in advanced cancers. Whole-study results and caveats: In the expanded peripheral T cells, antigen specificity was never determined. At 0.1 to 3.0 mg/kg, clonal expansion of CD4+ and CD8+ blood T cells had occurred by week 6. In the 0.1-3.0 mg/kg groups, partial responders showed among the lowest expansion.

Blood got drawn at baseline, again on cycle 4 day 1, and then on cycle 7 day 1. Trimming cost V 0 bases and J 1 base; bases outside gene matches: 4. From germline, CDR1 is KGHSH and CDR2 LQKENI. The CDR3 length is 16 residues. Sequencing used immunoSEQ multiplex PCR; TCRdb keeps in-frame clones, though not all of them. This table holds about 27,000 clones, about 76% found once. Sample: CD4+ or CD8+ T cells sorted from blood, taken in a trial of the OX40 agonist ivuxolimab. The clonotype originates from an adult with an advanced solid tumor such as melanoma, head and neck, liver or kidney cancer. The V call is TRBV18, the J call TRBJ2-7; 9 positions agree with TRBD2. The CDR3 here is CASSPPRTSGSYEQYF. The CDR3 coding sequence is TGTGCCAGCTCACCACCGAGAACTAGCGGGTCCTACGAGCAGTACTTC.